This TCR beta chain came from a study of Ad26.COV2.S vaccination and SARS-CoV-2 variants. Study as a whole: Once, or twice with 56 days between doses, Ad26.COV2.S was given intramuscularly.

CDR1 is SGHNT, CDR2 YYREEE, per germline (reference sequence). V lost 0 bases to trimming and J lost 5 bases, with 23 bases between them. This CDR3 is built from 18 residues. Only in-frame clones appear in the TCRdb table, and some are missing; sequencing was by immunoSEQ multiplex PCR. This sample has 350,000 to 400,000 clones, with about nine tenths found just once. Treatment indicated: 15 to 20 received Ad26.COV2.S at low or high dose, single or two shots; several received placebo; per-sample allocation not given. Sampling occurred on day 63 after the first vaccine or placebo injection. Built on an Ad26 vector, the vaccine expressed Wuhan-strain SARS-CoV-2 spike. Study results and caveats: Substantial breadth in spike-specific CD8+ and CD4+ T cell responses was reportedly seen after vaccination.

As for this clone: The antigen is undetermined.

The chain is built from TRBV5-4 and TRBJ1-2, with D maybe TRBD1 (6 bases). Material: peripheral blood, obtained in a trial of Ad26.COV2.S vaccine versus placebo. The receptor was derived from a person aged 18-65 years who received the Ad26.COV2.S COVID-19 vaccine or a placebo. The chain's CDR3 is CASSLAEQGPAVWYGYTF. In DNA form, the CDR3 reads TGTGCCAGCAGCTTGGCGGAACAGGGTCCGGCGGTCTGGTATGGCTACACCTTC.